The 14 T cell receptor beta chains presented below share a single source sample, sequenced in a study of OX40 agonist ivuxolimab in advanced cancers. TCRdb's table, derived via immunoSEQ multiplex PCR, lists solely in-frame clones and lacks some. The sample lists tens of thousands of clones, around nine tenths seen once, with about 0.8% in the top ten. Sequenced here: CD4+ or CD8+ T cells sorted from blood, sampled in a trial of the OX40 agonist ivuxolimab. The receptors here all came from an adult with an advanced solid tumor such as melanoma, head and neck, liver or kidney cancer.

The V and J genes are TRBV7-8 and TRBJ1-1; D is unresolved. Trimming left V 0 bases short and J 1 base short, with 9 bases between. From germline, CDR1 is SGHVS and CDR2 FQNEAQ. This CDR3 has 15 amino acids. The CDR3 loop reads CASSLAGLRNTEAFF. The CDR3 DNA reads as TGTGCCAGCAGCTTAGCGGGCCTTAGGAACACTGAAGCTTTCTTT.

The V call is TRBV7-8, the J call TRBJ1-3; no firm D call. This CDR3 has 17 residues. V was cut by 5 bases and J by 0 bases, with 17 bases left in between. The germline CDR1 and CDR2 sequences are SGHVS and FQNEAQ. The CDR3: CASSKTPYQISGNTIYF. CDR3 nucleotides: TGTGCCAGCAGCAAAACCCCCTACCAGATCTCTGGAAACACCATATATTTT.

A word on this clone: Other DNA sequences in the sample encode the same CDR3. The genes are TRBV5-4 and TRBJ2-3; D ambiguous. CDR1 is SGHNT, CDR2 YYREEE, per germline (reference sequence). The CDR3 is 14 residues long. The V and J ends lost 5 bases and 5 bases respectively, with 15 bases between them. Here the CDR3 DNA reads TGTGCCAGCAGTAATAAACTCAACCGAGATACGCAGTATTTT. Amino acid sequence: CASSNKLNRDTQYF.

V usage is TRBV7-6 and J usage is TRBJ2-5, with 12 nucleotides matching TRBD2. The CDR3 covers 18 residues. Germline V gene sequence: CDR1 SGHVS, CDR2 FNYEAQ. V shed 5 bases and J 2 bases; nucleotides not matched to a gene: 12. In DNA form, the CDR3 reads TGTGCCAGCAGCCCTAGGCCACTAGCGGGGGGCCTACAAGAGACCCAGTACTTC. This encodes CASSPRPLAGGLQETQYF.

This chain connects TRBV5-1 to TRBJ2-3; D tentatively fits TRBD1 or TRBD2 (5 bases each). Germline V gene lookup returns CDR1 SGHRS and CDR2 YFSETQ. With 5 bases removed from V and 4 bases from J, the gap between germline ends came to 14 bases. The CDR3 is made up of 14 amino acids. The CDR3 nucleotides are TGCGCCAGCAGGACTACAGGTTTTCCAGATACGCAGTATTTT. Protein sequence: CASRTTGFPDTQYF.

V is TRBV4-2 and J is TRBJ1-4; D is unclear. The CDR3 spans 13 residues. Germline assignment: CDR1 LGHNA and CDR2 YNFKEQ. The V and J ends lost 0 bases and 12 bases respectively, with 11 bases between them. The CDR3 is CASSQERLWQLFF. DNA of the CDR3: TGTGCCAGCAGCCAAGAGAGGTTGTGGCAACTGTTTTTT.

This clone was seen only once. The V call is TRBV5-5, the J call TRBJ2-2, with 10 bases fitting TRBD1. CDR3 length equals 16 residues. V shed 4 bases, J shed 8 bases, and the junction held 11 bases outside the gene matches. Germline CDR1 is SGHKS and CDR2 is YYEKEE (reference sequence). CDR3 sequence (DNA): TGTGCCAGCAGCCCGACAGGGGGCGTGAAATGGGGGGAGCTGTTTTTT. This sequence encodes CASSPTGGVKWGELFF. The full variable domain, in which reference TRBV5-5 and TRBJ2-2 provide the parts outside the CDR3, is DAGVTQSPTHLIKTRGQQVTLRCSPISGHKSVSWYQQVLGQGPQFIFQYYEKEERGRGNFPDRFSARQFPNYSSELNVNALLLGDSALYLCASSPTGGVKWGELFFGEGSRLTVL.

Worth noting for this clone: This sample includes further DNA sequences coding for the same CDR3. The chain employs TRBV6-5 and TRBJ1-5; D call uncertain. V was pared by 2 bases and J by 6 bases, with 8 bases between. This CDR3 region has 13 residues. From germline, CDR1 is MNHEY and CDR2 SVGAGI. In nucleotides, the CDR3 is TGTGCCAGCAGTTACAGGGAAGGTCAGCCCCAGCATTTT. Its protein is CASSYREGQPQHF.

This clone was counted once. The chain employs TRBV13 and TRBJ2-5; a possible D gene is TRBD2 (8 bases). Germline CDR1 PRHDT, CDR2 FYEKMQ (reference sequence). This CDR3 region has 16 residues. Trimming removed 5 bases from V and 4 bases from J, with 20 bases in between. The CDR3 nucleotides are TGTGCCAGCAGCCACAGGGGCCGGGGACTAGGAGAGACCCAGTACTTC. It specifies CASSHRGRGLGETQYF.

The chain couples TRBV6-5 to TRBJ1-6; D unresolved. Germline CDR1 is MNHEY and CDR2 is SVGAGI. The CDR3 sequence is 15 residues long. V lost 7 bases and J lost 8, with 18 bases in between. The CDR3 region is CASTPGPPYHSPLHF. The DNA of the CDR3 is TGTGCCAGCACCCCGGGCCCCCCCTACCATTCACCCCTCCACTTT.

The chain combines TRBV2 with TRBJ2-7; D is perhaps TRBD1 (6 bases). The germline V gene encodes CDR1 SNHLY and CDR2 FYNNEI. This CDR3 is built from 14 residues. Deletions cut 6 bases from V and 3 bases from J, with 15 bases between. The CDR3 protein is CASRGAYDLYEQYF. The CDR3 bases are TGTGCCAGCAGGGGGGCTTATGACCTCTACGAGCAGTACTTC.

V and J are TRBV18 and TRBJ1-1; 7 positions match TRBD1. J gave up 1 base and V 1 base, and 6 bases lay outside the gene matches. The CDR3 spans 16 residues. Germline V CDR1 and CDR2: KGHSH, LQKENI. CDR3 nucleotides: TGTGCCAGCTCACCACTCCGGGACAGTCAGAACACTGAAGCTTTCTTT. Encoded protein: CASSPLRDSQNTEAFF.

CDR3 sequence: CASSFSQQNTEAFF. The CDR3 DNA sequence: TGTGCCAGCTCGTTTTCACAGCAGAACACTGAAGCTTTCTTT. The V call is TRBV18, the J call TRBJ1-1, with D unresolved. This CDR3 comprises 14 residues. V was shortened by 6 bases and J by 1 base, with 12 bases between the two germline ends. Germline values: CDR1 KGHSH, CDR2 LQKENI. Full variable domain (missing parts from reference TRBV18 and TRBJ1-1): NAGVMQNPRHLVRRRGQEARLRCSPMKGHSHVYWYRQLPEEGLKFMVYLQKENIIDESGMPKERFSAEFPKEGPSILRIQQVVRGDSAAYFCASSFSQQNTEAFFGQGTRLTVV.

On this clone itself: Other nucleotide sequences from this sample produce the same CDR3. The chain couples TRBV12-5 to TRBJ2-5; maybe TRBD1 (6 bases). V was shortened by 6 bases and J by 4 bases, with 12 bases between the two germline ends. CDR1 is LGHNT and CDR2 is FRNRAP in the germline V gene. This CDR3 is built from 13 residues. The DNA for the CDR3 is TGTGCTAGTGGCCACAGGGTCTCAGAGACCCAGTACTTC. It yields the protein CASGHRVSETQYF.